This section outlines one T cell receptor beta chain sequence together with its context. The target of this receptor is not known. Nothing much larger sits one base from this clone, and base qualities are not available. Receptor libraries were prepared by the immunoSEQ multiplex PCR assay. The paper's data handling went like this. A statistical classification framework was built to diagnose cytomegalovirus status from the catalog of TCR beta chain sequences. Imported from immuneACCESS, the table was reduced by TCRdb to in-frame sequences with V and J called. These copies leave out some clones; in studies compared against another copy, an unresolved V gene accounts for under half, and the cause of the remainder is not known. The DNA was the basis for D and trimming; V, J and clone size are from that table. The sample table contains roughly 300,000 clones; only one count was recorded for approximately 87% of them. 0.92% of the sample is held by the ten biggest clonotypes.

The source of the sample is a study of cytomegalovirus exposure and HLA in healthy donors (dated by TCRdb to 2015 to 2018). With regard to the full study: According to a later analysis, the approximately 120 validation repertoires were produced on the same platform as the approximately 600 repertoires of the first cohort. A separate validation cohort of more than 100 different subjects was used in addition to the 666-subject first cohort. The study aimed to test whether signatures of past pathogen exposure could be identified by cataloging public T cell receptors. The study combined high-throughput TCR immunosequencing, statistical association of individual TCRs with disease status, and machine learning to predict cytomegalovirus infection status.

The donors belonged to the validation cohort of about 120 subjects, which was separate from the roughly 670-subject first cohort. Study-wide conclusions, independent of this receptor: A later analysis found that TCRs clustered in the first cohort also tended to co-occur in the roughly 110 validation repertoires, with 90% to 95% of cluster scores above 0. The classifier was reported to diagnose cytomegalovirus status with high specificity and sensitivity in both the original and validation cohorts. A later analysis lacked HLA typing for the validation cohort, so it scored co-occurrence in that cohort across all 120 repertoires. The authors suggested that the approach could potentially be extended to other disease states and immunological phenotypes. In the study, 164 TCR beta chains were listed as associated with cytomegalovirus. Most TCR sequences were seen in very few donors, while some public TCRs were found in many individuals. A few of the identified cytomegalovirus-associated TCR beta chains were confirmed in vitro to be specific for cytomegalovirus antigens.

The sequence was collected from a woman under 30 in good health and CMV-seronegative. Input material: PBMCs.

CDR3 protein: CASSLEGVGFNNSPLHF. The DNA sequence is as follows: TGTGCCAGCAGTTTAGAGGGAGTTGGGTTTAATAATTCACCCCTCCACTTT. The rearranged segments are TRBV27 and TRBJ1-6; the D gene assignment is ambiguous. V is pared back by 2 bases and J by 5 bases, with 16 bases lying between the germline termini. The CDR3 numbers 17 residues from cysteine through phenylalanine. The entry retains the CDR3 DNA only, 51 bases that are in frame from base 1. The germline V gene encodes CDR1 MNHEY and CDR2 SMNVEV (reference sequence).